Listed below are T cell receptor beta chains from one sample, sequenced in a study of neurological immune-mediated disorders. Via MiXCR, TCRdb re-called the 5' RACE reads, giving one row per CDR3 protein. The table lists approximately 46,000 distinct CDR3 sequences, just over 3% of them singletons. Material: PBMCs. These receptor sequences come from a woman between 50 and 59 years old with multiple sclerosis. Both conserved end residues are part of each CDR3. A D gene is named only where the DNA matches it firmly. A clone size is listed for some rows: how often the clone was seen (once, few, many), or a class if it is expanded.

j_call	clone_size	d_call	v_call	cdr3_length	cdr3_aa	cdr3_nt
TRBJ1-2	many	TRBD1	TRBV20-1	14	CSATRDSLSYGYTF	TGCAGTGCAACGCGGGACAGCCTCTCCTATGGCTACACCTTC
TRBJ2-3	many	-	TRBV11-2	15	CASSPGTQVADTQYF	TGTGCCAGCAGCCCGGGGACACAGGTCGCAGATACGCAGTATTTT
TRBJ1-3	many	-	TRBV4-1	16	CASSQQYQASGNTIYF	TGCGCCAGCAGCCAACAATATCAGGCCTCTGGAAACACCATATATTTT
TRBJ1-2	many	TRBD1	TRBV29-1	13	CSVDDRGLYGYTF	TGCAGCGTTGATGACAGGGGCCTCTATGGCTACACCTTC
TRBJ2-5	few	-	TRBV3-1	18	CASSQAYTLLSSKETQYF	TGTGCCAGCAGCCAGGCGTATACTCTTCTGTCATCAAAAGAGACCCAGTACTTC
TRBJ2-7	many	-	TRBV7-6	14	CASSLEVLSYEQYF	TGTGCCAGCAGCTTAGAAGTGCTCTCCTACGAGCAGTACTTC
TRBJ1-2	many	TRBD1	TRBV20-1	12	CSTLQGMRGYTF	TGCAGTACCCTACAGGGGATGAGGGGCTACACCTTC
TRBJ1-1	-	-	TRBV6-1	15	CASSEASGRVTEAFF	TGTGCCAGCAGTGAAGCGTCAGGGCGGGTGACTGAAGCTTTCTTT
TRBJ2-7	many	TRBD2	TRBV5-1	15	CASSLARGSSYEQYF	TGCGCCAGCAGCTTGGCGCGGGGGAGCTCCTACGAGCAGTACTTC
TRBJ2-3	many	TRBD2	TRBV5-6	15	CASSGRLAVTDTQYF	TGTGCCAGCAGCGGGCGACTAGCGGTTACAGATACGCAGTATTTT
TRBJ2-5	many	TRBD2	TRBV6-1	17	CASSESRASGGTGAQYF	TGTGCCAGCAGTGAATCTAGGGCCAGCGGGGGCACTGGGGCCCAGTACTTC
TRBJ2-5	many	-	TRBV6-5	14	CASRLLGGAEAQYF	TGTGCCAGCAGGCTCTTAGGGGGGGCAGAGGCCCAGTACTTC
TRBJ1-2	many	TRBD1	TRBV5-1	15	CASSLGTGGPSFYTF	TGCGCCAGCAGCTTGGGGACAGGGGGACCATCCTTCTACACCTTC
TRBJ2-1	many	-	TRBV12-3/TRBV12-4	14	CASSLGRGYNEQFF	TGTGCCAGCAGTTTGGGCCGGGGATACAATGAGCAGTTCTTC
TRBJ1-4	many	TRBD1	TRBV7-6	16	CASSRAAGQGDEKLFF	TGTGCCAGCAGCCGAGCGGCGGGACAGGGGGATGAAAAACTGTTTTTT
TRBJ2-1	many	TRBD2	TRBV20-1	15	CSALAGGKEGNEQFF	TGCAGTGCCTTAGCGGGGGGCAAGGAGGGCAATGAGCAGTTCTTC
TRBJ2-3	many	-	TRBV7-2	16	CASSQRSRGSTDTQYF	TGTGCCAGCAGCCAACGGTCCCGGGGGAGCACAGATACGCAGTATTTT
TRBJ2-1	many	-	TRBV10-3	14	CAISPRDKYNEQFF	TGTGCCATCAGTCCACGGGACAAGTACAATGAGCAGTTCTTC
TRBJ1-1	many	-	TRBV5-1	16	CASSYLGTDANTEAFF	TGCGCCAGCAGCTACTTGGGGACGGACGCTAACACTGAAGCTTTCTTT
TRBJ1-5	many	TRBD1	TRBV2	15	CASSRLRQGNQPQHF	TGTGCCAGCAGCCGCCTCAGACAGGGGAATCAGCCCCAGCATTTT
TRBJ1-2	many	-	TRBV5-6	15	CASSLSGVRDYGYTF	TGTGCCAGCAGCTTGTCCGGGGTACGGGACTATGGCTACACCTTC
TRBJ1-1	many	-	TRBV3-1	13	CASSQDHRGEAFF	TGTGCCAGCAGCCAAGATCATCGGGGTGAAGCTTTCTTT
TRBJ2-2	many	TRBD1	TRBV10-3	17	CAISGPPGQSNTGELFF	TGTGCCATCAGTGGACCCCCGGGACAGAGTAACACCGGGGAGCTGTTTTTT
TRBJ1-2	many	-	TRBV9	14	CASSVREIEHGYTF	TGTGCCAGCAGCGTGCGGGAAATAGAACATGGCTACACCTTC
TRBJ2-1	many	-	TRBV7-8	17	CASSPEGGSASYNEQFF	TGTGCCAGCAGCCCCGAAGGGGGGTCAGCCTCCTACAATGAGCAGTTCTTC
TRBJ2-1	many	-	TRBV10-3	13	CAISVHSHNEQFF	TGTGCCATCAGTGTTCACAGTCACAATGAGCAGTTCTTC
TRBJ1-1	many	-	TRBV20-1	14	CSAREGTRKSEAFF	TGCAGTGCTAGAGAGGGGACACGGAAATCTGAAGCTTTCTTT
TRBJ2-2	many	-	TRBV6-5	14	CASSYSPGTGELFF	TGTGCCAGCAGTTACTCGCCGGGCACCGGGGAGCTGTTTTTT
TRBJ2-1	many	TRBD2	TRBV11-2	16	CASSPTGLAGVSEQFF	TGTGCCAGCAGCCCCACGGGACTAGCGGGAGTTTCTGAGCAGTTCTTC
TRBJ2-7	many	TRBD1	TRBV15	15	CATSRGRTGEDEQYF	TGTGCCACCAGCAGAGGCCGGACAGGGGAAGACGAGCAGTACTTC
TRBJ1-1	many	-	TRBV5-1	13	CASQPTMNTEAFF	TGCGCCAGCCAACCAACTATGAACACTGAAGCTTTCTTT
TRBJ2-5	many	TRBD1	TRBV7-7	13	CASSPDRGETQYF	TGTGCTAGCAGCCCGGACAGGGGTGAGACCCAGTACTTC
TRBJ1-5	many	-	TRBV5-6	16	CASSLRGPYSNQPQHF	TGTGCCAGCAGCCTGAGGGGCCCGTATAGCAATCAGCCCCAGCATTTT
TRBJ2-5	many	TRBD2	TRBV15	18	CATSRDFRGGVTSETQYF	TGTGCCACCAGCAGAGATTTTAGGGGAGGGGTAACTTCAGAGACCCAGTACTTC
TRBJ1-3	many	-	TRBV6-1	14	CASSRQPSGNTIYF	TGTGCCAGCAGCCGACAGCCCTCTGGAAACACCATATATTTT
TRBJ2-5	many	TRBD1	TRBV5-1	14	CASSPGQKQETQYF	TGCGCCAGCAGCCCGGGACAGAAGCAAGAGACCCAGTACTTC
TRBJ2-7	many	TRBD1	TRBV2	15	CASARTGVESDEQYF	TGTGCCAGCGCCCGGACAGGTGTGGAGAGCGACGAGCAGTACTTC
TRBJ1-5	many	-	TRBV10-3	17	CAISDSLGGDSNQPQHF	TGTGCCATCAGTGACAGTTTGGGAGGGGATAGCAATCAGCCCCAGCATTTT
TRBJ1-1	many	-	TRBV28	10	CASSSREAFF	TGTGCCAGCAGTTCGAGAGAAGCTTTCTTT
TRBJ2-3	-	-	TRBV5-6	14	CASSLGSVLGTQYF	TGTGCCAGCAGCTTAGGATCCGTCCTAGGTACGCAGTATTTT
TRBJ1-3	-	-	TRBV5-4	14	CASSLDRAGKTIYF	TGTGCCAGCAGCTTGGACAGGGCAGGAAAAACCATATATTTT
TRBJ2-1	many	TRBD1	TRBV5-1	16	CASSGRDRDFDYEQFF	TGCGCCAGCAGCGGTCGGGACAGGGACTTCGATTATGAGCAGTTCTTC
TRBJ2-3	many	-	TRBV7-2	14	CASSWGGPTDTQYF	TGTGCCAGCAGCTGGGGGGGGCCCACAGATACGCAGTATTTT
TRBJ2-1	many	TRBD2	TRBV7-2	15	CASSTSGANYNEQFF	TGTGCCAGCAGCACTAGCGGGGCAAACTACAATGAGCAGTTCTTC
TRBJ1-4	many	-	TRBV29-1	12	CSVGGTSEKLFF	TGCAGCGTTGGAGGGACGTCAGAAAAACTGTTTTTT
TRBJ2-3	many	-	TRBV6-2/TRBV6-3	17	CASSYATGGAPADTQYF	TGTGCCAGCAGTTACGCCACTGGCGGGGCCCCCGCAGATACGCAGTATTTT
TRBJ2-5	many	TRBD1	TRBV5-6	15	CASSIRDRVTETQYF	TGTGCCAGCAGCATCCGGGACAGGGTGACGGAGACCCAGTACTTC
TRBJ2-1	many	TRBD2	TRBV7-2	16	CASSYGLAGGTNEQFF	TGTGCCAGCAGCTACGGACTAGCGGGAGGTACGAATGAGCAGTTCTTC
TRBJ2-3	many	-	TRBV20-1	14	CSARGLDRTDTQYF	TGCAGTGCTAGAGGGCTGGACCGCACAGATACGCAGTATTTT
TRBJ2-7	many	TRBD2	TRBV18	17	CASSPREAGVRSYEQYF	TGTGCCAGCTCACCCCGGGAAGCGGGAGTAAGATCCTACGAGCAGTACTTC
TRBJ2-2	medium-sized	-	TRBV10-3	17	CAISELVRDTNTGELFF	TGTGCCATCAGTGAGTTGGTCCGGGACACGAACACCGGGGAGCTGTTTTTT
TRBJ1-1	many	TRBD1	TRBV29-1	14	CSAHRGQVETEAFF	TGCAGCGCACACAGGGGGCAAGTGGAAACTGAAGCTTTCTTT
TRBJ2-3	-	TRBD1	TRBV6-5	15	CASRRGQLFTDTQYF	TGTGCCAGCAGACGGGGACAGTTGTTCACAGATACGCAGTATTTT
TRBJ2-3	many	-	TRBV3-1	13	CASSQTGLGTQYF	TGTGCCAGCAGCCAAACAGGCCTGGGTACGCAGTATTTT
TRBJ1-2	many	TRBD1	TRBV5-1	12	CASSGTGDGYTF	TGCGCCAGCAGCGGGACAGGGGATGGCTACACCTTC
TRBJ2-4	many	TRBD1	TRBV20-1	21	CSARDVLVRGTGSEAKNIQYF	TGCAGTGCTAGAGATGTTCTAGTTCGGGGGACAGGGAGCGAGGCCAAAAACATTCAGTACTTC
TRBJ2-5	many	-	TRBV7-2	15	CASSPDLGLKETQYF	TGTGCCAGCAGCCCCGACCTCGGACTTAAAGAGACCCAGTACTTC
TRBJ2-3	many	TRBD2	TRBV20-1	18	CSARNFLTGGQGTDTQYF	TGCAGTGCCAGAAACTTTTTGACGGGGGGGCAGGGGACAGATACGCAGTATTTT
TRBJ1-4	many	-	TRBV5-1	14	CASSLIVGAEKLFF	TGCGCCAGCAGCTTGATTGTTGGGGCGGAAAAACTGTTTTTT